The clone carrying this T cell receptor (beta chain) occurred a few times. Antigen: not known. These data belong to a study of shared clonotypes between healthy human individuals. Study-wide findings and caveats: Roughly 5% of naive CD4 clonotypes were common to several donors. Relative to clonotypes present in all four donors, those not shared had lower generation probabilities.

Generated by immunoSEQ multiplex PCR, the TCRdb table keeps only in-frame clones and is missing some. The data contain hundreds of thousands of clones, more than 95% of them singletons. The germline CDR1 and CDR2 sequences are LNHNV and YYDKDF (reference sequence). The V end lost 2 bases, the J end lost 2 bases, and 0 bases lay between the germline ends. CDR3 length: 11 amino acids. The chain combines TRBV15 with TRBJ1-1; D not resolved. This sequence was found in a woman younger than 45 in good health. Sequencing was performed on naive CD4+ T cells sorted from blood. Subset described: CD45RA+ positively selected. CDR3 DNA sequence: TGTGCCACCAGCAGAAACACTGAAGCTTTCTTT. This gives the protein CATSRNTEAFF.